Listed here are 16 T cell receptor beta chains from one sample, sequenced in a study of blood T cell repertoires in COVID-19. Profiling relied on immunoSEQ multiplex PCR, and the TCRdb table lists in-frame clones only, not all of them. The repertoire holds about 59,000 clones, about 72% seen once, with roughly an eighth in the top ten. Sequenced material: peripheral blood. These receptors originate from a man older than 75 with acute or convalescent COVID-19.

The chain couples TRBV9 to TRBJ2-7, with TRBD2 matching 7 bases. The CDR3 runs 15 residues. The trim removed 0 bases at V and 2 bases at J, leaving 5 bases unmatched. Germline values: CDR1 SGDLS, CDR2 YYNGEE. CDR3 DNA: TGTGCCAGCAGCGTAGGTCCTAGCGGAGCCTACGAGCAGTACTTC. Amino acids: CASSVGPSGAYEQYF.

The chain joins TRBV19 to TRBJ1-4, with D possibly TRBD1 on 6 matching bases. The germline CDR1 and CDR2 sequences are LNHDA and SQIVND (reference sequence). The V gene lost 9 bases and the J gene lost 4 bases, with 15 bases spanning the gap. This CDR3 comprises 14 residues. CDR3 DNA sequence: TGTGCCAGCAGAACACAGGGCTTTAATGAAAAACTGTTTTTT. Residues: CASRTQGFNEKLFF.

The rearrangement uses TRBV5-6 and TRBJ1-5; D not certain. V lost 2 bases and J lost 6, with 12 bases in between. The germline V gene encodes CDR1 SGHDT and CDR2 YYEEEE. The CDR3 totals 14 residues. The CDR3 reads CASSFGFSGQPQHF. Written as DNA, the CDR3 is TGTGCCAGCAGCTTTGGTTTCAGTGGTCAGCCCCAGCATTTT.

This chain joins TRBV30 and TRBJ2-2; D might be TRBD1 (6 bases). The CDR3 runs to 16 residues. The V and J ends lost 3 bases and 3 bases respectively, with 17 bases between them. Germline loops: CDR1 GTSNPN, CDR2 SVGIG (reference sequence). The CDR3 DNA is TGTGCCTGGAGGCCCGCAGGGGCGACGGACACCGGGGAGCTGTTTTTT. It translates to CAWRPAGATDTGELFF.

V usage is TRBV15 and J usage is TRBJ2-3, with D perhaps TRBD1 (7 bases). Germline values: CDR1 LNHNV, CDR2 YYDKDF (reference sequence). V was pared by 3 bases and J by 3 bases, with 13 bases between. CDR3 size: 15 residues. The CDR3 is CATSRQGGSTDTQYF. The CDR3 DNA reads as TGTGCCACCAGCAGGCAGGGGGGTTCGACAGATACGCAGTATTTT. Combining the CDR3 with reference TRBV15 and TRBJ2-3 gives the whole variable domain DAMVIQNPRYQVTQFGKPVTLSCSQTLNHNVMYWYQQKSSQAPKLLFHYYDKDFNNEADTPDNFQSRRPNTSFCFLDIRSPGLGDTAMYLCATSRQGGSTDTQYFGPGTRLTVL.

The chain joins TRBV18 to TRBJ2-7, with 7 bases identical to TRBD1. The CDR3 is 14 amino acids. CDR1 and CDR2 from the germline V gene are KGHSH and LQKENI. V was clipped by 5 bases and J by 0 bases; unmatched bases: 4. The CDR3: CASSASGGSYEQYF. In DNA, the CDR3 is TGTGCCAGCTCAGCATCAGGGGGCTCCTACGAGCAGTACTTC.

V gene TRBV3-1 (or the pseudogene TRBV3-2) combines with J gene TRBJ2-5; weak D call: TRBD2 (6 bases). With 7 bases removed from V and 5 bases from J, the gap between germline ends came to 11 bases. The CDR3 is 12 amino acids. Germline V gives CDR1 LGHDT, CDR2 YNNKEL (reference sequence). CDR3 amino acids: CASTGRGETQYF. CDR3 DNA sequence: TGTGCCAGCACCGGGCGGGGTGAGACCCAGTACTTC.

This clone was found a few times. The identical CDR3 is also encoded by other nucleotide sequences in the sample. The genes are TRBV5-1 and TRBJ1-2; no clear D. CDR1 is SGHRS, CDR2 YFSETQ, per germline. The CDR3 consists of 12 residues. V dropped 0 bases and J dropped 4 bases, with 4 bases sitting between them. CDR3 amino acids: CASSLDSYGYTF. The CDR3, as DNA: TGCGCCAGCAGCTTGGACAGCTATGGCTACACCTTC.

This chain uses TRBV24-1 with TRBJ2-1; 9 bases align to TRBD1. Germline-derived CDR1 and CDR2 are KGHDR and SFDVKD. V gave up 2 bases and J gave up 7 bases; unmatched junction bases: 11. The CDR3 loop spans 17 amino acids. In DNA, the CDR3 is TGTGCCACCAGTGATTCAGTCCCGGGACAGGGTTGGAATGAGCAGTTCTTC. Translation gives CATSDSVPGQGWNEQFF.

The chain is built from TRBV19 and TRBJ1-3; tentatively, D is TRBD1 (6 bases). V lost 6 bases to trimming and J lost 4 bases, with 13 bases between them. The CDR3 sequence is 14 residues long. Germline V gene sequence: CDR1 LNHDA, CDR2 SQIVND (reference sequence). The CDR3 loop is CASSLRGSGNTIYF. CDR3 DNA sequence: TGTGCCAGTAGCCTCAGGGGTTCCGGAAACACCATATATTTT.

For the CDR3, the DNA is TGTGCCTGGAGTGAAAGGGGGAATGGCTACACCTTC. This gives the protein CAWSERGNGYTF. This chain connects TRBV30 to TRBJ1-2; D possibly corresponds to TRBD1 (6 bases). V was shortened by 1 base and J by 6 bases, with 9 bases between the two germline ends. In germline, CDR1 is GTSNPN, CDR2 SVGIG (reference sequence). There are 12 residues in the CDR3.

The chain employs TRBV25-1 and TRBJ2-4; TRBD2 might be the D (7 bases). This CDR3 is 16 amino acids long. CDR1 is MGHDK and CDR2 is SYGVNS in the germline V gene. Trimming pared 3 bases from V and 1 base from J, leaving 13 bases between. Here the CDR3 DNA reads TGTGCCAGCAGTGAGGGGGGGGGCGCGGCCAAAAACATTCAGTACTTC. Translation: CASSEGGGAAKNIQYF. Variable domain in full (rest from reference TRBV25-1 and TRBJ2-4): EADIYQTPRYLVIGTGKKITLECSQTMGHDKMYWYQQDPGMELHLIHYSYGVNSTEKGDLSSESTVSRIRTEHFPLTLESARPSHTSQYLCASSEGGGAAKNIQYFGAGTRLSVL.

This clone was detected a few times. This chain links TRBV30 with TRBJ1-3, with no clear D. The V end was cut by 3 bases, the J end by 3 bases, with 9 bases between. In germline, CDR1 is GTSNPN, CDR2 SVGIG (reference sequence). The CDR3 is made up of 13 amino acids. DNA of the CDR3: TGTGCCTGGAGCGAGGTTAATGGAAACACCATATATTTT. Amino acid sequence: CAWSEVNGNTIYF.

Written as DNA, the CDR3 is TGCGCCAGCAGCCCATTCCCCGGACAGGGGAATCACATTCAGTACTTC. Translation: CASSPFPGQGNHIQYF. This chain joins TRBV5-1 and TRBJ2-4, with TRBD1 identical over 9 bases. Per the germline V gene, CDR1 is SGHRS and CDR2 is YFSETQ. V shed 4 bases and J 8 bases; nucleotides not matched to a gene: 13. The CDR3 has 16 residues.

The chain links TRBV19 to TRBJ2-1; 12 bases line up with TRBD2. The CDR3 is 15 amino acids. Germline lookup yields CDR1 LNHDA and CDR2 SQIVND (reference sequence). V was clipped by 9 bases and J by 3 bases; unmatched bases: 6. This chain's CDR3 is CASGTSGSSYNEQFF. The CDR3, as DNA: TGTGCCAGCGGGACTAGCGGGTCCAGCTACAATGAGCAGTTCTTC.

The chain combines TRBV10-2 with TRBJ1-5; D is ambiguous. CDR1 is WSHSY, CDR2 SAAADI, per germline. The CDR3 is 15 amino acids. Trimming pared 3 bases from V and 5 bases from J, leaving 14 bases between. CDR3 sequence (DNA): TGCGCCAGCAGTGATATTAGCCTTTCCCATCAGCCCCAGCATTTT. This sequence encodes CASSDISLSHQPQHF.